This T cell receptor (beta chain) was identified in a study of cytotoxic CD8 clonotypes in ibrutinib-treated CLL. Across the whole study: Averaging across samples gave approximately 250,000 productive templates and about 94,000 productive rearrangements. Broader study findings: Samples from sustained-remission and progressing patients were taken at different times. Treatment saw public clonotypes, which were uncommon, either contract or stay stable.

The CDR3 contains 12 residues. The junction had 9 bases not matched to a gene; V was cut back by 2 bases and J by 13 bases. Germline assignment: CDR1 GTSNPN and CDR2 SVGIG (reference sequence). Here immunoSEQ multiplex PCR was the method, and the copy in TCRdb shows in-frame clones only, minus some. The sample includes some 200,000 clones, approximately 72% seen only once; the top ten take roughly an eighth. Concerning this clone itself: No antigen is known for it.

V is TRBV30 and J is TRBJ1-1, with TRBD1 matching 8 bases. The sample here was PBMCs, taken after 24 months of ibrutinib treatment. The sequence derives from a human donor with chronic lymphocytic leukemia. The CDR3 spells CAWSLTQGQDFF. The CDR3 DNA reads TGTGCCTGGAGTTTAACCCAGGGACAGGATTTCTTT.